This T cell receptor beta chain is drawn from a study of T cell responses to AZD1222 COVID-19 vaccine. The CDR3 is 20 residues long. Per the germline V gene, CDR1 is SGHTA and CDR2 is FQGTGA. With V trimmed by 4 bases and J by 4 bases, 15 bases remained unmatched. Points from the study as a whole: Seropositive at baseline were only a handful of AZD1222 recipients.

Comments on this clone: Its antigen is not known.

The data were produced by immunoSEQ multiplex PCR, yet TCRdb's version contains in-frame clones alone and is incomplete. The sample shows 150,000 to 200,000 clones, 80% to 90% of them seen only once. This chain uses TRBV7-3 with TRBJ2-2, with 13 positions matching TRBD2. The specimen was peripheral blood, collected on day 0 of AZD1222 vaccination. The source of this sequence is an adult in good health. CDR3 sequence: CASSSRPSWTSGSRTGELFF. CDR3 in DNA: TGTGCCAGCAGCTCCCGGCCCAGTTGGACTAGCGGGAGCCGCACCGGGGAGCTGTTTTTT.